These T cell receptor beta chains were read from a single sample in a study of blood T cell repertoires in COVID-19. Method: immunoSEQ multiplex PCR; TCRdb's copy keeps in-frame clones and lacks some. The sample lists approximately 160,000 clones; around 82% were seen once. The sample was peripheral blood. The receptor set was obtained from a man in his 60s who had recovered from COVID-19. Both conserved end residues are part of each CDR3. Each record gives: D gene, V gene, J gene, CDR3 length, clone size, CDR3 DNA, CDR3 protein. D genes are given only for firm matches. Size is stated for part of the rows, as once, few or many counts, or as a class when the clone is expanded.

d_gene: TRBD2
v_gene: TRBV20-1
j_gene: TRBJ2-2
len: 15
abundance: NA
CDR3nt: TGCAGTGCTAGTGGTACGCGGGGGGTCACCGGGGAGCTGTTTTTT
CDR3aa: CSASGTRGVTGELFF

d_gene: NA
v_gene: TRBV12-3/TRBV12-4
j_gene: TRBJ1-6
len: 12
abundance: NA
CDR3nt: TGTGCCAGCAGTGGGAGCGGTTCACCCCTCCACTTT
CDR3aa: CASSGSGSPLHF

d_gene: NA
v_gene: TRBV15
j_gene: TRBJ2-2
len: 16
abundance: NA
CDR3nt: TGTGCCACCAGTCCGAATGGGGGCCTTAACACCGGGGAGCTGTTTTTT
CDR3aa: CATSPNGGLNTGELFF

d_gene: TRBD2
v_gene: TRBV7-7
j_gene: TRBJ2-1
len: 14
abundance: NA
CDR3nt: TGTGCTAGCAGCTTTAGCGGGGGGGACAATGAGCAGTTCTTC
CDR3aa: CASSFSGGDNEQFF

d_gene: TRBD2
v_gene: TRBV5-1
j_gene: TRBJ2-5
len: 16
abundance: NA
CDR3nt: TGCGCCAGCAGCTTGGTGGGTAGCGGGGGCGGAGAGACCCAGTACTTC
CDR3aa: CASSLVGSGGGETQYF

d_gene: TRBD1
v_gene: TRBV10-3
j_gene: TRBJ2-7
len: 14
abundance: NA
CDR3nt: TGTGCCATCAGCGGGACAGGGGCGCAATACGAGCAGTACTTC
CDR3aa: CAISGTGAQYEQYF

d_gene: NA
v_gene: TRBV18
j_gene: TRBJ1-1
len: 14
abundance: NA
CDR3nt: TGTGCCAGCTCACCTACACAGGGCAACACTGAAGCTTTCTTT
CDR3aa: CASSPTQGNTEAFF

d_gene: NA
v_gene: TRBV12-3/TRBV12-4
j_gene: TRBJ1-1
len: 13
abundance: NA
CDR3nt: TGTGCCAGCAGTTTACGGCGGCTCACTGAAGCTTTCTTT
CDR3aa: CASSLRRLTEAFF

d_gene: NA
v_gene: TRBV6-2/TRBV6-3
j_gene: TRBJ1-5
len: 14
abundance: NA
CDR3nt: TGTGCCAGCAGTAGGGACTGGGGAGGGCAGCCCCAGCATTTT
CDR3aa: CASSRDWGGQPQHF

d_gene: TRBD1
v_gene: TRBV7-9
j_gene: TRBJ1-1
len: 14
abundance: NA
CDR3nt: TGTGCCAGCAGCCGACAGGGGGTCGGCACTGAAGCTTTCTTT
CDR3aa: CASSRQGVGTEAFF

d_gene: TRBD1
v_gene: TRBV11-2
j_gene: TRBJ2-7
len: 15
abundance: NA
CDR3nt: TGTGCCAGCAGCTTAGAGGGACAGGCCTCCTACGAGCAGTACTTC
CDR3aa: CASSLEGQASYEQYF

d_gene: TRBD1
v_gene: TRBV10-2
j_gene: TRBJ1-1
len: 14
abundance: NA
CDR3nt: TGCGCCAGCAGCTCAGACAGGGGAAACGCTGAAGCTTTCTTT
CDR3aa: CASSSDRGNAEAFF

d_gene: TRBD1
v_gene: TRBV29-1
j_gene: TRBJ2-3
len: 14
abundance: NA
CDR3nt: TGCAGCGTTGAAGGTCAGGGGGCGGCAGATACGCAGTATTTT
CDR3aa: CSVEGQGAADTQYF

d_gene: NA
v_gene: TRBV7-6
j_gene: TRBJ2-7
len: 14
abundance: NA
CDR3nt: TGTGCCAGCAGCTTAGGGGCTAGCAACTACGAGCAGTACTTC
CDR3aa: CASSLGASNYEQYF

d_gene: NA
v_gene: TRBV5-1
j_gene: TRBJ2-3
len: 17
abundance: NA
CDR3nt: TGCGCCAGCAGCCCCACCGGACAGAGATTCAGCACAGATACGCAGTATTTT
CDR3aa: CASSPTGQRFSTDTQYF

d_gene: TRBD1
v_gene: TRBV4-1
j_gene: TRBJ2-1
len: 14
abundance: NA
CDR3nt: TGCGCCAGCAGCCAAGAGACAGGGCGGCATGAGCAGTTCTTC
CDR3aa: CASSQETGRHEQFF

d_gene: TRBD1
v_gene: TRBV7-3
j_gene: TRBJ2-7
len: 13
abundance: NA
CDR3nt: TGTGCCAGCAGCCGAGACAGGGAAGGCGAGCAGTACTTC
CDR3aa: CASSRDREGEQYF

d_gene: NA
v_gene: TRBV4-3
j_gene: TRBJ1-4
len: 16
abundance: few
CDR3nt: TGCGCCAGCAGCCAAGAACCCCGGGGGGGGGATGAAAAACTGTTTTTT
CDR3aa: CASSQEPRGGDEKLFF

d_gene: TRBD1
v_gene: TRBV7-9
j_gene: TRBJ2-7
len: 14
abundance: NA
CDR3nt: TGTGCCAGCGGGAAGGACAGGGGGCAGAACGAGCAGTACTTC
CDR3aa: CASGKDRGQNEQYF

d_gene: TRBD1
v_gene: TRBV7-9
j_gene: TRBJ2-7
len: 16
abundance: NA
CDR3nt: TGTGCCAGCAGCTTAGCGGGACAGATGAGCTCCTACGAGCAGTACTTC
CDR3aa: CASSLAGQMSSYEQYF

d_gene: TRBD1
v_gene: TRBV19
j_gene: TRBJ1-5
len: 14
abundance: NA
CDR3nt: TGTGCCAGTAGTACGACAGGGGCGGGGCAGCCCCAGCATTTT
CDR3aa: CASSTTGAGQPQHF

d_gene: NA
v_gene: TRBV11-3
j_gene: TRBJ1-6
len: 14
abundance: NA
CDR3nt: TGTGCCAGCAGCTTATCCGGGATTAATTCACCCCTCCACTTT
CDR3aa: CASSLSGINSPLHF

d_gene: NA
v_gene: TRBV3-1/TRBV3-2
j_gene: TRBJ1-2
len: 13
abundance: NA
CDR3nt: TGTGCCAGCAGCCAAGATGGCAGCTATGGCTACACCTTC
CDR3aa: CASSQDGSYGYTF

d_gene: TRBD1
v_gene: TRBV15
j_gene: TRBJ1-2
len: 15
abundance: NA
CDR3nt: TGTGCCACCAGCAGCTCGGGACAGGGGTATCATGGCTACACCTTC
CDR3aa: CATSSSGQGYHGYTF

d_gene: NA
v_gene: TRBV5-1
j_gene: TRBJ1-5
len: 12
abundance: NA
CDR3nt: TGCGCCAGCAGCTCCAGGGAACAGCCCCAGCATTTT
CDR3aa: CASSSREQPQHF

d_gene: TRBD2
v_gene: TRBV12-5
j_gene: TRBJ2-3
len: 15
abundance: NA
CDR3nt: TGTGCTAGTGGTTGGTCTAGCGGGGGCACAGATACGCAGTATTTT
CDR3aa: CASGWSSGGTDTQYF

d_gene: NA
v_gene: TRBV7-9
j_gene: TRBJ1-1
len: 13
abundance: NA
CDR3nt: TGTGCCAGCAGCTTAGAAGTAGGAGGTGAAGCTTTCTTT
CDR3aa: CASSLEVGGEAFF

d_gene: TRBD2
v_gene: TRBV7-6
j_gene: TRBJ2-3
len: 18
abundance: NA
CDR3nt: TGTGCCAGCAGCTTAGAACTAGCGGGGGGGCTGGGCACAGATACGCAGTATTTT
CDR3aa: CASSLELAGGLGTDTQYF

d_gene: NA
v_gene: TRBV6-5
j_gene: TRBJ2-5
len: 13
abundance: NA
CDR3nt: TGTGCCAGCAGACCCAGGCCGCGCGAGACCCAGTACTTC
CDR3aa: CASRPRPRETQYF

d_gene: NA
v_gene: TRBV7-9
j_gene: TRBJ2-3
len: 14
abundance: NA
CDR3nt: TGTGCCAGCAGCTTCGCGGGGGCGGAAGATACGCAGTATTTT
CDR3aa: CASSFAGAEDTQYF

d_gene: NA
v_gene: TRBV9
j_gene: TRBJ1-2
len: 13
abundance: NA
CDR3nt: TGTGCCAGCAGCGACACAGGCAACTATGGCTACACCTTC
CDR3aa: CASSDTGNYGYTF

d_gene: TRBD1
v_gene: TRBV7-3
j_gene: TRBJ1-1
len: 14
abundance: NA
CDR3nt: TGTGCCAGCAGCGAACAAACAGGGGGCACTGAAGCTTTCTTT
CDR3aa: CASSEQTGGTEAFF

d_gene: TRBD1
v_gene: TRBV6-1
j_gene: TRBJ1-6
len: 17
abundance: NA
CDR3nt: TGTGCCAGCAGTGAGGCCCTTTCAGGGGGGCAGCATTCACCCCTCCACTTT
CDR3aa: CASSEALSGGQHSPLHF

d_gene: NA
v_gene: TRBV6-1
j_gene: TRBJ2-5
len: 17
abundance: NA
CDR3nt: TGTGCCAGCAGTGAAGGGTACTCGGGGGGCCCCCAAGAGACCCAGTACTTC
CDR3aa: CASSEGYSGGPQETQYF

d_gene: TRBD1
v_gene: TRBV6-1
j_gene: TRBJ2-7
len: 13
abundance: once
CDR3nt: TGTGCCAGCAGTTTAGGGCCCCAGGGGGCTGAGTACTTC
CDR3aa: CASSLGPQGAEYF

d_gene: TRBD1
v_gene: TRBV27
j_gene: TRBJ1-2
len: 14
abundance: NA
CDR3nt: TGTGCCAGCAGTGCTCATCAGGGGGCCTGGGGCTACACCTTC
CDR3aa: CASSAHQGAWGYTF

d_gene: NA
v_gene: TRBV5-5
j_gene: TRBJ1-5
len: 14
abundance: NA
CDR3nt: TGTGCCAGCAGCTTCAAGTTCGTCGGGCAGCCCCAGCATTTT
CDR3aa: CASSFKFVGQPQHF

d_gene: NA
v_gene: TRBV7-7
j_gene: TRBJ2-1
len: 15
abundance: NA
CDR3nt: TGTGCTAGCAGTCGGATGGTGGGGGCCGGGAATGAGCAGTTCTTC
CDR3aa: CASSRMVGAGNEQFF

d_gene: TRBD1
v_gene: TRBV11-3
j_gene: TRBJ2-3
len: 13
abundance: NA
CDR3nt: TGTGCCAGCAGCCCCCAGGGGGCAGATACGCAGTATTTT
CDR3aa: CASSPQGADTQYF

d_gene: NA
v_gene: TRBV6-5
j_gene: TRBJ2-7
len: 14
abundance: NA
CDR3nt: TGTGCCAGCAGTAACAGGGAAACTACCTACGAGCAGTACTTC
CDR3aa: CASSNRETTYEQYF

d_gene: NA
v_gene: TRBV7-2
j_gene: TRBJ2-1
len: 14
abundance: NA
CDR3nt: TGTGCCAGCAGCTTAGATATGGCCAGAAATGAGCAGTTCTTC
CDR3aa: CASSLDMARNEQFF

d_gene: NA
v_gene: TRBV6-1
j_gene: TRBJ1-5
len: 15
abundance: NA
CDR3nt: TGTGCCAGCGGTGAAAGGGGATTGGGGAATCAGCCCCAGCATTTT
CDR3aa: CASGERGLGNQPQHF

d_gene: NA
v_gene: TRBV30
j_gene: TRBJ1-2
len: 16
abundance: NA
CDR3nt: TGTGCCTGGATAGCCCAGGGGCGGTGGGCAGGGTATGGCTACACCTTC
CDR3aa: CAWIAQGRWAGYGYTF

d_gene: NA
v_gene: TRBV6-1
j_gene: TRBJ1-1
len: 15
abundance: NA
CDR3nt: TGTGCCAGCAGTGAATGGGGCAGGGGGAACACTGAAGCTTTCTTT
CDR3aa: CASSEWGRGNTEAFF

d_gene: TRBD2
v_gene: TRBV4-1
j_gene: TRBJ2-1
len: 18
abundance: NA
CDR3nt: TGCGCCAGCAGCCAAGCCCAGGCAAGCGGGGGGCGATTGAATGAGCAGTTCTTC
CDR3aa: CASSQAQASGGRLNEQFF

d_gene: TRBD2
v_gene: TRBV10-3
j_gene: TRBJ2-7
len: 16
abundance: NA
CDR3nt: TGTGCCCCCCGACATATATTGACTAGCGAATCCTACGAGCAGTACTTC
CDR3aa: CAPRHILTSESYEQYF

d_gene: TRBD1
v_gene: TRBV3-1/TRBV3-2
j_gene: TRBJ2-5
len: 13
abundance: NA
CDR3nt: TGTGCCAGCAGCCGACAGGGGGAGGAGACCCAGTACTTC
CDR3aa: CASSRQGEETQYF

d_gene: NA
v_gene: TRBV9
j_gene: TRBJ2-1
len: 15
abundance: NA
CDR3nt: TGTGCCAGCAGCGTAGGGTTACAGGAGCACAATGAGCAGTTCTTC
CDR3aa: CASSVGLQEHNEQFF

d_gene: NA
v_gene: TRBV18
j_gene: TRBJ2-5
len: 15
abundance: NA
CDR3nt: TGTGCCAGCTCAAGGAGCTCCCCCAGGGAAGAGACCCAGTACTTC
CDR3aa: CASSRSSPREETQYF

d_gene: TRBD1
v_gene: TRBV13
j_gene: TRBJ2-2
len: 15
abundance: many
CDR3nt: TGTGCCAGCAGCCCAGACAGGGGGAACACCGGGGAGCTGTTTTTT
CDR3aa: CASSPDRGNTGELFF

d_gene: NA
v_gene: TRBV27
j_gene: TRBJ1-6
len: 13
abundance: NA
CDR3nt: TGTGCCAGCAGTCAAGGACAGCTTGTGACCCTCCACTTT
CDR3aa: CASSQGQLVTLHF

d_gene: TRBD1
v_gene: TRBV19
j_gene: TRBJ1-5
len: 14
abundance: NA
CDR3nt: TGTGCCAGTAGTGGGACAGGGGGCCGACAGCCCCAGCATTTT
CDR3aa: CASSGTGGRQPQHF

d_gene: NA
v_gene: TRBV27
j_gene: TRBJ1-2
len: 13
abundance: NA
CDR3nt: TGTGCCAGCCGTACCTCGAACAGGGCCGCTGACTTCTTC
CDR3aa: CASRTSNRAADFF

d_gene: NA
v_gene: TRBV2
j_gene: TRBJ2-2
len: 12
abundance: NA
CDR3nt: TGTGCCAGCAGTGATCGCACCGGGGAGCTGTTTTTT
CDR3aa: CASSDRTGELFF